Listed below are T cell receptor beta chains from one sample, sequenced in a study of shared clonotypes between healthy human individuals. Only in-frame clones appear in the TCRdb table, and some are missing; sequencing was by immunoSEQ multiplex PCR. This table has 2 million to 2.5 million clones, roughly 91% appearing once. The specimen was naive CD8+ T cells from PBMCs. The receptors were gathered from a man between 18 and 35 years old in good health. Some clones in this sample may be carry-over from other donors' samples. Each CDR3 is given without its conserved first and last residue. The order of the fields is CDR3 length, V gene, J gene, CDR3 protein.

14	TRBV28	TRBJ1-1	ASSLAGGRQNTEAF
14	TRBV28	TRBJ2-7	ASSWKTGTSSYEQY
11	TRBV28	TRBJ2-7	ASSFPEGYEQY
11	TRBV27	TRBJ2-7	ASRGQGIYEQY
11	TRBV14	TRBJ1-1	ASSPIENTEAF
13	TRBV6-5	TRBJ1-1	ASSQPTGVNTEAF
15	TRBV9	TRBJ2-1	ASSGTPRQGRGNEQF
15	TRBV5-5	TRBJ1-5	ASSLDVRGGSNQPQH
13	TRBV6-5	TRBJ2-5	ASSSSLRTQETQY
11	TRBV27	TRBJ2-3	ASSLAGTDTQY
14	TRBV7-9	TRBJ2-5	ASSQQGLAGQETQY
12	TRBV5-1	TRBJ1-6	ASSLGTDNSPLH
13	TRBV9	TRBJ2-2	ASSVVDVVTGELF
13	TRBV9	TRBJ2-5	ASSPRQAVYETQY
10	TRBV27	TRBJ1-2	ASSLAGGGYT
12	TRBV27	TRBJ2-7	ASRLRASSYEQY
12	TRBV15	TRBJ2-7	ATSRTEFPYEQY
10	TRBV29-1	TRBJ2-7	SVRASGSEQY
15	TRBV5-1	TRBJ2-7	ASSAAPLAGGVYEQY
10	TRBV5-4	TRBJ2-1	ASSLAKQGPV
11	TRBV5-6	TRBJ2-3	ASSLGQGSTQY
15	TRBV7-2	TRBJ2-2	ASSSSPGVVRTGELF
17	TRBV28	TRBJ1-5	ASSLGAGGLLYSNQPQH